This entry lists 26 T cell receptor beta chains sequenced from one sample in a study of blood T cell repertoires in COVID-19. Generated by immunoSEQ multiplex PCR, the TCRdb table keeps only in-frame clones and is missing some. The repertoire holds about 440,000 clones, 70% to 90% seen once, with over 1.5% in the top ten. The specimen sequenced was PBMCs or T cells enriched from blood (not recorded which). The receptors shown here come from a woman between 18 and 29 years old with acute COVID-19.

The chain employs TRBV30 and TRBJ2-7, with D uncertain. From germline, CDR1 is GTSNPN and CDR2 SVGIG (reference sequence). V was pared by 0 bases and J by 2 bases, with 8 bases between. The CDR3 consists of 13 residues. This CDR3 reads CAWSVTLPYEQYF. CDR3 DNA: TGTGCCTGGAGTGTCACCCTACCCTACGAGCAGTACTTC.

V gene TRBV5-6 combines with J gene TRBJ2-7; 10 bases map to TRBD1. The CDR3 is 15 amino acids. Looked up from germline, CDR1 is SGHDT and CDR2 is YYEEEE. With V trimmed by 0 bases and J by 5 bases, 5 bases remained unmatched. The CDR3 nucleotides are TGTGCCAGCAGCTTGGAGTGGGACAGGGGACACGAGCAGTACTTC. Residues: CASSLEWDRGHEQYF.

V and J are TRBV7-6 and TRBJ2-2; D is unresolved. The V end lost 5 bases, the J end lost 2 bases, and 12 bases lay between the germline ends. CDR1 is SGHVS and CDR2 is FNYEAQ in the germline V gene. This CDR3 has 15 amino acids. The CDR3 loop reads CASSREAENTGELFF. The CDR3 DNA is TGTGCCAGCAGCCGAGAGGCGGAAAACACCGGGGAGCTGTTTTTT.

In this sample, this clone turned up a few times. The gene calls are TRBV10-3 and TRBJ2-3; 7 bases align to TRBD1. The CDR3 is 14 residues long. Trimming removed 3 bases from V and 6 bases from J; junction bases left unmatched: 6. Germline V gives CDR1 ENHRY, CDR2 SYGVKD. The CDR3 sequence is CAISDRQGSDTQYF. As DNA, the CDR3 is TGTGCCATCAGTGACCGACAGGGCTCTGATACGCAGTATTTT.

This sequence joins TRBV10-3 and TRBJ2-5; 9 bases map to TRBD1. CDR3 length equals 14 residues. Germline assignment: CDR1 ENHRY and CDR2 SYGVKD. V trimming: 11 bases; J trimming: 2 bases; junction bases outside the gene matches: 9. Written as DNA, the CDR3 is TGTGCCGCATCCCCGGGACAGGGACAAGAGACCCAGTACTTC. It specifies CAASPGQGQETQYF.

This chain uses TRBV7-9 with TRBJ1-4; weak D call: TRBD1 (6 bases). Trimming pared 5 bases from V and 0 bases from J, leaving 16 bases between. The CDR3 consists of 17 residues. The germline V gene encodes CDR1 SEHNR and CDR2 FQNEAQ (reference sequence). The CDR3, as DNA: TGTGCCAGCAGCGACGGACAGTCGATTGCAACTAATGAAAAACTGTTTTTT. Its protein product is CASSDGQSIATNEKLFF.

The chain combines TRBV9 with TRBJ2-1, with 11 bases fitting TRBD2. V lost 2 bases and J lost 16; bases outside the gene matches: 8. The CDR3 loop spans 13 amino acids. CDR1 is SGDLS and CDR2 is YYNGEE in the germline V gene. CDR3 region: CASSVDASGRSFF. In DNA, the CDR3 is TGTGCCAGCAGCGTTGACGCTAGCGGGAGGTCTTTCTTC.

This clone turned up a few times. Other DNA sequences in the same sample also yield this CDR3. The J gene is TRBJ2-7, the V gene TRBV28; 10 positions agree with TRBD2. The length of the CDR3 is 14 residues. Trimming cost V 3 bases and J 2 bases; bases outside gene matches: 1. Germline V lookup: CDR1 MDHEN, CDR2 SYDVKM. CDR3 coding DNA: TGTGCCAGCAGTTTGAGCGGGAGGGCCTACGAGCAGTACTTC. Translating gives CASSLSGRAYEQYF. Full variable domain (rest looked up from reference TRBV28 and TRBJ2-7): DVKVTQSSRYLVKRTGEKVFLECVQDMDHENMFWYRQDPGLGLRLIYFSYDVKMKEKGDIPEGYSVSREKKERFSLILESASTNQTSMYLCASSLSGRAYEQYFGPGTRLTVT.

This clone was seen a handful of times. The V gene is TRBV25-1, the J gene TRBJ2-7, with a possible D match to TRBD2 (6 bases). The CDR3 consists of 15 residues. The germline V gene encodes CDR1 MGHDK and CDR2 SYGVNS. Trimming took 4 bases from V and 1 from J, leaving 14 bases between them. The CDR3 protein is CASSGRDWISYEQYF. As DNA, the CDR3 is TGTGCCAGCAGTGGCCGGGACTGGATATCCTACGAGCAGTACTTC.

The rearrangement joins TRBV5-1 to TRBJ2-1, with 12 bases identical to TRBD2. Germline-derived CDR1 and CDR2 are SGHRS and YFSETQ. Losses at the gene ends were 3 bases for V and 0 bases for J; bases not matched to a gene: 4. This CDR3 comprises 17 residues. Here the CDR3 DNA reads TGCGCCAGCAGCTCGGGACTAGCGGGTCTCTCCTACAATGAGCAGTTCTTC. This encodes CASSSGLAGLSYNEQFF.

The chain employs TRBV12-3 or TRBV12-4 and TRBJ2-3; D is possibly TRBD2 (5 bases). This CDR3 region has 13 residues. With 6 bases removed from V and 6 bases from J, the gap between germline ends came to 13 bases. The CDR3 coding sequence is TGTGCCAGCAGCGGACGACCGGGGGATACGCAGTATTTT. It is translated as CASSGRPGDTQYF.

This chain joins TRBV6-5 and TRBJ2-7, with no clear D. The CDR3 loop spans 13 amino acids. Germline lookup yields CDR1 MNHEY and CDR2 SVGAGI. Trimming stripped 0 bases from V and 3 bases from J, with 6 bases between. The CDR3 region is CASSYSTDYEQYF. CDR3 DNA sequence: TGTGCCAGCAGTTACTCCACAGACTACGAGCAGTACTTC.

The chain uses TRBV7-9 and TRBJ2-2; 7 nucleotides line up with TRBD1. After removal of 5 bases from V and 4 bases from J, the junction contained 4 bases not matched to a gene. Germline V gene lookup returns CDR1 SEHNR and CDR2 FQNEAQ (reference sequence). The CDR3 totals 14 residues. CDR3 in amino acids: CASSGTDFTGELFF. The CDR3 nucleotides read TGTGCCAGCAGCGGGACAGACTTCACCGGGGAGCTGTTTTTT.

The CDR3 nucleotides read TGTGCCAGCTCACCACCGGGCAGGGCTGGAAACACCATATATTTT. It specifies CASSPPGRAGNTIYF. V usage is TRBV18 and J usage is TRBJ1-3; D is perhaps TRBD1 (5 bases). V was trimmed by 0 bases and J by 2 bases, leaving 8 bases between them. The CDR3 is 15 residues long. Germline V gene lookup returns CDR1 KGHSH and CDR2 LQKENI.

The chain couples TRBV27 to TRBJ1-2; D remains unclear. CDR1 is MNHEY and CDR2 is SMNVEV in the germline V gene (reference sequence). This CDR3 is 16 amino acids long. The germline V and J ends were trimmed by 0 bases and 3 bases, with 14 bases remaining between them. The DNA for the CDR3 is TGTGCCAGCAGTTTATCCTACCACGGGAGGGACTATGGCTACACCTTC. Encoded protein: CASSLSYHGRDYGYTF.

The chain couples TRBV7-2 to TRBJ1-5; D ambiguous. V lost 5 bases to trimming and J lost 4 bases, with 12 bases between them. The length of the CDR3 is 14 residues. Germline CDR1 and CDR2: SGHTA and FQGNSA. CDR3 residues: CASSPPGYNQPQHF. CDR3 nucleotides: TGTGCCAGCAGCCCTCCGGGATATAATCAGCCCCAGCATTTT.

The chain couples TRBV11-2 to TRBJ1-2; TRBD1 is a possible D gene (5 bases). This CDR3 is built from 15 residues. Germline values: CDR1 SGHAT, CDR2 FQNNGV. With 4 bases removed from V and 4 bases from J, the gap between germline ends came to 16 bases. This chain's CDR3 is CASSSLKTEVYGYTF. The CDR3 nucleotides read TGTGCCAGCAGCTCCTTAAAGACAGAAGTCTATGGCTACACCTTC.

The chain employs TRBV28 and TRBJ1-1; D may be TRBD1 (5 bases). V was trimmed by 7 bases and J by 0 bases, leaving 12 bases between them. The CDR3 runs to 14 residues. Germline V gives CDR1 MDHEN, CDR2 SYDVKM. CDR3 nucleotide sequence: TGTGCCAGCACTCCAGGACAAATGAACACTGAAGCTTTCTTT. Translation gives CASTPGQMNTEAFF. The full variable domain, completed using reference TRBV28 and TRBJ1-1, is DVKVTQSSRYLVKRTGEKVFLECVQDMDHENMFWYRQDPGLGLRLIYFSYDVKMKEKGDIPEGYSVSREKKERFSLILESASTNQTSMYLCASTPGQMNTEAFFGQGTRLTVV.

The rearrangement links TRBV28 to TRBJ1-2; the D gene is possibly TRBD1 (5 bases). This CDR3 region has 13 residues. The germline CDR1 and CDR2 sequences are MDHEN and SYDVKM. The V gene lost 6 bases and the J gene lost 8 bases, with 16 bases spanning the gap. CDR3 sequence reads: CASRPNGGEGYTF. The CDR3 bases are TGTGCCAGCAGACCCAACGGGGGGGAGGGCTACACCTTC.

The chain uses TRBV5-6 and TRBJ2-7, with 8 nucleotides matching TRBD1. V lost 4 bases to trimming and J lost 5 bases; unmatched junction nucleotides: 8. Germline V lookup: CDR1 SGHDT, CDR2 YYEEEE. CDR3 length equals 14 residues. For the CDR3, the DNA is TGTGCCAGCAGCCTGGTTAACAGGGGGAACGAGCAGTACTTC. Translation gives CASSLVNRGNEQYF.

The rearrangement links TRBV5-6 to TRBJ2-2; possibly TRBD1 for D (5 bases). There are 16 residues in the CDR3. The V gene lost 5 bases and the J gene lost 3 bases, with 17 bases spanning the gap. In germline, CDR1 is SGHDT, CDR2 YYEEEE. DNA for the CDR3: TGTGCCAGCAGTCGTTTCGACAGTTATTACACCGGGGAGCTGTTTTTT. Translated, it gives CASSRFDSYYTGELFF.

J is TRBJ2-2 and V is TRBV7-9, with 12 bases matching TRBD1. Germline-derived CDR1 and CDR2 are SEHNR and FQNEAQ (reference sequence). CDR3 size: 15 residues. J gave up 4 bases and V 5 bases, and 2 bases lay outside the gene matches. The CDR3 sequence is CASSGTGGGTGELFF. CDR3 coding DNA: TGTGCCAGCAGCGGGACAGGGGGCGGCACCGGGGAGCTGTTTTTT. The full variable domain, completed using reference TRBV7-9 and TRBJ2-2, is DTGVSQNPRHKITKRGQNVTFRCDPISEHNRLYWYRQTLGQGPEFLTYFQNEAQLEKSRLLSDRFSAERPKGSFSTLEIQRTEQGDSAMYLCASSGTGGGTGELFFGEGSRLTVL.

This rearrangement joins TRBV18 to TRBJ2-1; D is unresolved. The CDR3 has 11 residues. Germline CDR1 is KGHSH and CDR2 is LQKENI. V was shortened by 6 bases and J by 8 bases, with 8 bases between the two germline ends. The CDR3 bases are TGTGCCAGCTCGAAAAGCGATGAGCAGTTCTTC. Amino acid sequence: CASSKSDEQFF.

The V gene is TRBV28, the J gene TRBJ2-3; possibly TRBD1 for D (5 bases). CDR3 length: 11 residues. Trimming shortened V by 6 bases and J by 4 bases, and 5 bases separated the two germline ends. The germline CDR1 and CDR2 sequences are MDHEN and SYDVKM. CDR3 DNA: TGTGCCAGCAGAGGGGCAGATACGCAGTATTTT. It is translated as CASRGADTQYF.

This clone has a single count. The genes are TRBV10-3 and TRBJ1-2; D is uncertain. The CDR3 is 13 residues long. The V end was cut by 0 bases, the J end by 8 bases, with 10 bases between. The germline V gene encodes CDR1 ENHRY and CDR2 SYGVKD. Here the CDR3 reads CAISESKEGGYTF. CDR3 coding DNA: TGTGCCATCAGTGAGTCGAAGGAGGGAGGCTACACCTTC.

This clone was recorded once. This chain links TRBV9 with TRBJ1-3; no firm D call. The germline CDR1 and CDR2 sequences are SGDLS and YYNGEE. The CDR3 loop spans 14 amino acids. V was clipped by 1 base and J by 2 bases, with 7 bases between them. The CDR3 region has the DNA TGTGCCAGCAGCGTACCCGGGGCTGGAAACACCATATATTTT. Its translation is CASSVPGAGNTIYF.